Below are 30 T cell receptor beta chains sequenced from a single sample in a study of regulatory T cells in long-lasting Graves disease. Stated time point: newly diagnosed GD, antithyroid drugs for less than 3 months. PBMC RNA was the source of the TCR library. In building TCR beta libraries, iRepertoire HTBI primers were used together with Arm-PCR of CDR3 regions. TCRdb independently ran MiXCR on the multiplex PCR reads; one entry per CDR3 protein. This table has some 200,000 distinct CDR3 sequences, approximately 18% appearing once. These data were also reused for a study on T cells in Graves' hyperthyroidism and ophthalmopathy.

The source material was peripheral blood mononuclear cells (PBMCs), sampled at new diagnosis, from a patient treated with antithyroid drugs. These receptor sequences come from a young woman with Graves disease.

At least ten counts were recorded for this clonotype. The chain employs TRBV27 and TRBJ1-4; unclear D gene. This CDR3 has 16 residues. The germline V gene encodes CDR1 MNHEY and CDR2 SMNVEV (reference sequence). Trimming removed 2 bases at V and 7 bases at J, with 17 bases between. CDR3 amino acids: CASSLMPGSSGEKLFF. CDR3 coding DNA: TGTGCCAGCAGTTTAATGCCGGGTTCCTCGGGTGAAAAACTGTTTTTT.

This clonotype was counted ten times or more. This chain connects TRBV12-3 or TRBV12-4 to TRBJ1-2; tentative D call: TRBD1 (5 bases). This CDR3 region has 13 residues. V was clipped by 6 bases and J by 8 bases, with 16 bases between them. Here the CDR3 DNA reads TGTGCCAGCAGCGACAGACGGGTTTCAGGCTACACCTTC. Translation: CASSDRRVSGYTF.

This clonotype was picked up a small number of times. The chain is built from TRBV2 and TRBJ2-7; 12 bases line up with TRBD2. The CDR3 has 14 residues. V shed 9 bases and J 7 bases; nucleotides not matched to a gene: 10. The germline CDR1 and CDR2 sequences are SNHLY and FYNNEI. The CDR3, as DNA: TGTGCCAGTTCCTCCCAGACTAGCGGGGGTGAGCAGTACTTC. This sequence encodes CASSSQTSGGEQYF.

The chain has TRBV30 and TRBJ2-3; D might be TRBD1 or TRBD2, each matching 5 bases. The length of the CDR3 is 12 residues. Per the germline V gene, CDR1 is GTSNPN and CDR2 is SVGIG (reference sequence). V lost 8 bases and J lost 15, with 24 bases in between. DNA of the CDR3: TGTGCCGGAAAAACGTCAGGGACGTCGCGTTATTTT. This sequence encodes CAGKTSGTSRYF.

At least ten counts were recorded for this clonotype. This rearrangement joins TRBV2 to TRBJ1-2; 11 bases map to TRBD1. The V gene end was trimmed by 6 bases and the J gene end by 4 bases; junction bases not matched to a gene: 7. The CDR3 sequence is 15 residues long. Germline V CDR1 and CDR2: SNHLY, FYNNEI. CDR3 region: CASSPGTGGGYGYTF. DNA of the CDR3: TGTGCCAGCAGCCCCGGGACAGGGGGAGGCTATGGCTACACCTTC.

The genes are TRBV4-1 and TRBJ2-5, with D possibly called TRBD1 or TRBD2 (6 bases each). This CDR3 has 15 amino acids. Germline-derived CDR1 and CDR2 are MGHRA and YSYEKL. V dropped 0 bases and J dropped 5 bases, with 13 bases sitting between them. The CDR3 loop is CASSQDPGAGETQYF. In DNA, the CDR3 is TGCGCCAGCAGCCAAGATCCGGGGGCGGGTGAGACCCAGTACTTC.

This clonotype was found many times. The chain joins TRBV28 to TRBJ2-6; no definite D call. V was shortened by 7 bases and J by 2 bases, with 6 bases between the two germline ends. Germline V gives CDR1 MDHEN, CDR2 SYDVKM. The CDR3 consists of 13 residues. The CDR3 region is CASTITGANVLTF. The CDR3 nucleotides read TGTGCCAGCACCATTACTGGGGCCAACGTCCTGACTTTC.

CDR3 nucleotide sequence: TGTGCCAGCAGCGCGGGACTAGCGGGGCTAGAGACCCAGTACTTC. It specifies CASSAGLAGLETQYF. The V call is TRBV9, the J call TRBJ2-5, with 13 bases fitting TRBD2. CDR3 length equals 15 residues. Looked up from germline, CDR1 is SGDLS and CDR2 is YYNGEE. V dropped 3 bases and J dropped 4; count of bases not matched to a gene: 3.

This clonotype was counted at least ten times. This rearrangement joins TRBV20-1 to TRBJ1-2; D gene unclear. The germline V gene has CDR1 DFQATT and CDR2 SNEGSKA (reference sequence). V was cut by 5 bases and J by 0 bases, with 13 bases left in between. The CDR3 contains 14 residues. The CDR3 region is CSAEEIDPNYGYTF. The DNA for the CDR3 is TGCAGTGCTGAGGAGATAGATCCTAACTATGGCTACACCTTC.

The sample holds many counts of this clonotype. This chain uses TRBV2 with TRBJ1-5, with D possibly TRBD1 on 5 matching bases. The germline gives CDR1 SNHLY, CDR2 FYNNEI. The germline V and J ends were trimmed by 6 bases and 3 bases, with 15 bases remaining between them. The CDR3 contains 15 residues. This CDR3 is CASSGGTAFNQPQHF. The CDR3 DNA sequence: TGTGCCAGCAGCGGCGGGACGGCTTTCAATCAGCCCCAGCATTTT.

This clonotype has at least ten counts. The chain couples TRBV7-3 to TRBJ2-5; maybe TRBD2 (6 bases). Deletions cut 2 bases from V and 0 bases from J, with 7 bases between. The CDR3 spans 14 residues. CDR1 is SGHTA, CDR2 FQGTGA, per germline. The CDR3 is CASSLGGDQETQYF. The DNA for the CDR3 is TGTGCCAGCAGCTTAGGCGGGGACCAAGAGACCCAGTACTTC.

This clonotype came up many times. The V and J genes are TRBV6-5 and TRBJ1-1; 8 nucleotides match TRBD1. The CDR3 has 14 residues. J was trimmed by 5 bases and V by 4 bases; bases with no gene match: 6. Germline V gene lookup returns CDR1 MNHEY and CDR2 SVGAGI. In DNA form, the CDR3 reads TGTGCCAGCAGTTCACAGGGGGTCAGGACTGAAGCTTTCTTT. It translates to CASSSQGVRTEAFF.

This clonotype was counted many times. The chain links TRBV5-5 to TRBJ2-1; 8 positions agree with TRBD1. After removal of 4 bases from V and 8 bases from J, the junction contained 8 bases not matched to a gene. Germline lookup yields CDR1 SGHKS and CDR2 YYEKEE (reference sequence). CDR3 length: 14 residues. The CDR3 nucleotides read TGTGCCAGCAGCGGGACAGGCCGCGTGGATGAGCAGTTCTTC. It yields the protein CASSGTGRVDEQFF.

In DNA form, the CDR3 reads TGTGCCAGCTCACCACCGACCCAAGAGACCCAGTACTTC. It codes for CASSPPTQETQYF. The V call is TRBV18, the J call TRBJ2-5; D gene uncertain. V shed 0 bases and J shed 1 base, with 3 bases lying between them. Germline V CDR1 and CDR2: KGHSH, LQKENI. This CDR3 spans 13 amino acids.

This clonotype was found many times. This chain joins TRBV30 and TRBJ1-6; 10 nucleotides agree with TRBD1. Germline assignment: CDR1 GTSNPN and CDR2 SVGIG (reference sequence). CDR3 length: 18 amino acids. The V gene end was trimmed by 4 bases and the J gene end by 2 bases; junction bases not matched to a gene: 11. The CDR3 coding sequence is TGTGCCTGGATCGGGGCCGAGGACAGGGGGGCCTATAATTCACCCCTCCACTTT. Protein sequence: CAWIGAEDRGAYNSPLHF.

This clonotype has only a few counts. The genes are TRBV12-3 or TRBV12-4 and TRBJ1-5; perhaps TRBD1 as D (6 bases). The V end lost 4 bases, the J end lost 2 bases, and 9 bases lay between the germline ends. This CDR3 contains 14 residues. The CDR3 DNA follows: TGTGCCAGCAGTTCTTGGACAGGCAATCAGCCCCAGCATTTT. Translated, it gives CASSSWTGNQPQHF.

This clonotype was found many times. The V gene is TRBV20-1, the J gene TRBJ2-2, with 9 bases lining up with TRBD2. The CDR3 runs to 17 residues. Germline CDR1 DFQATT, CDR2 SNEGSKA (reference sequence). Unmatched junction bases numbered 7, after V lost 2 bases and J lost 0 bases. CDR3 DNA: TGCAGTGCTAGACGACTAGCGGCCGGCGCGAACACCGGGGAGCTGTTTTTT. Amino acids: CSARRLAAGANTGELFF.

The V gene is TRBV2, the J gene TRBJ2-3; 8 bases agree with TRBD2. Germline V gives CDR1 SNHLY, CDR2 FYNNEI. This CDR3 has 18 amino acids. V lost 4 bases and J lost 1; bases outside the gene matches: 13. CDR3 in DNA: TGTGCCAGCAGTGCGACGGGAGGGCCGAGAGTACGCACAGATACGCAGTATTTT. As protein: CASSATGGPRVRTDTQYF.

This clonotype was picked up many times. The rearrangement links TRBV7-9 to TRBJ1-1, with D possibly TRBD1 on 6 matching bases. The V gene's germline CDR1 is SEHNR and CDR2 FQNEAQ (reference sequence). With 0 bases removed from V and 5 bases from J, the gap between germline ends came to 10 bases. This CDR3 contains 14 residues. The CDR3 coding sequence is TGTGCCAGCAGCTTAGCGGGGGGCCAAACTGAAGCTTTCTTT. Encoded protein: CASSLAGGQTEAFF.

There are a few counts of this clonotype. The conserved closing phenylalanine or tryptophan is absent in this CDR3, likely reflecting a read error. The genes are TRBV28 and TRBJ2-7; the D gene is possibly TRBD2 (6 bases). Germline CDR1 MDHEN, CDR2 SYDVKM. Trimming shortened V by 3 bases and J by 3 bases, and 6 bases separated the two germline ends. The CDR3 extends over 12 amino acids. The CDR3: CASSLGGYEQYL. The CDR3 DNA is TGTGCCAGCAGTTTGGGGGGCTACGAGCAGTACCTC.

The J gene is TRBJ1-2, the V gene TRBV27; weak D call: TRBD1 (6 bases). Germline CDR1 reads MNHEY; CDR2 reads SMNVEV (reference sequence). Trimming cost V 6 bases and J 0 bases, with 14 bases left between them. The CDR3 is 15 amino acids. CDR3: CASSRQELSNYGYTF. For the CDR3, the DNA is TGTGCCAGCAGCCGACAGGAACTCTCTAACTATGGCTACACCTTC.

In its sample, this clonotype was seen many times. The V gene is TRBV5-6, the J gene TRBJ2-1; 8 bases agree with TRBD2. The germline V gene encodes CDR1 SGHDT and CDR2 YYEEEE. CDR3 length: 15 amino acids. V shed 1 base and J 7 bases; nucleotides not matched to a gene: 7. The CDR3 is CASSLRAGEKNEQFF. In DNA form, the CDR3 reads TGTGCCAGCAGCTTGCGAGCGGGAGAAAAAAATGAGCAGTTCTTC.

Points on this clonotype: This clone may be a read error of a much larger clone one base away. The V and J genes are TRBV18 and TRBJ1-6; 9 bases map to TRBD1. V was pared by 3 bases and J by 5 bases, with 5 bases of the junction left unmatched. CDR3 size: 16 residues. CDR1 and CDR2 from the germline V gene are KGHSH and LQKENI. The CDR3 coding sequence is TGTGCCAGCTCACCCCGGACAGGGGTCGATAATTCACCCCTCCACTTT. Protein: CASSPRTGVDNSPLHF.

This clonotype was counted ten times or more. The J gene is TRBJ2-1, the V gene TRBV14; D remains unclear. The CDR3 covers 13 residues. CDR1 is SGHDN and CDR2 is FVKESK in the germline V gene. V was shortened by 3 bases and J by 10 bases, with 13 bases between the two germline ends. This CDR3 reads CASSHDLTTEQFF. CDR3 coding DNA: TGTGCCAGCAGCCACGATCTTACAACGGAGCAGTTCTTC.

With respect to this clonotype: A far larger clone differs by one base, so this is likely a read error. The chain links TRBV6-2 or TRBV6-3 to TRBJ2-7, with no clear D. This CDR3 region has 15 residues. Per the germline V gene, CDR1 is MNHEY and CDR2 is SVGEGT. V was cut by 6 bases and J by 1 base, with 16 bases left in between. CDR3: CASRDPPGRSYEQYF. In nucleotides, the CDR3 is TGTGCCAGCAGAGACCCCCCGGGCAGATCCTACGAGCAGTACTTC.

The chain couples TRBV6-1 to TRBJ2-4; 9 bases are shared with TRBD1. Germline V gene sequence: CDR1 MNHNS, CDR2 SASEGT. With V trimmed by 6 bases and J by 1 base, 10 bases remained unmatched. The CDR3 loop spans 17 amino acids. CDR3 nucleotide sequence: TGTGCCAGCAGAGCCGGGACAGGGACCTTGGCCAAAAACATTCAGTACTTC. Its protein is CASRAGTGTLAKNIQYF.

There are many counts of this clonotype. This chain connects TRBV7-3 to TRBJ1-1; TRBD1 agrees at 7 bases. The CDR3 runs 14 residues. Germline assignment: CDR1 SGHTA and CDR2 FQGTGA. Trimming took 1 base from V and 4 from J; bases not matched to a gene: 3. The CDR3 loop reads CASSLNRGSTEAFF. The CDR3 DNA reads as TGTGCCAGCAGCTTAAACAGGGGTAGCACTGAAGCTTTCTTT. Looking up the rest from reference TRBV7-3 and TRBJ1-1 gives the full variable domain: GAGVSQTPSNKVTEKGKYVELRCDPISGHTALYWYRQSLGQGPEFLIYFQGTGAADDSGLPNDRFFAVRPEGSVSTLKIQRTERGDSAVYLCASSLNRGSTEAFFGQGTRLTVV.

The J gene is TRBJ2-1, the V gene TRBV9; 14 nucleotides agree with TRBD2. V gave up 4 bases and J gave up 0 bases; unmatched junction bases: 12. The germline CDR1 and CDR2 sequences are SGDLS and YYNGEE. The CDR3 is made up of 20 amino acids. Here the CDR3 DNA reads TGTGCCAGCAGCCCGAGACTAGCGGGGGGGTTGGGGAGCTCCTACAATGAGCAGTTCTTC. Translated, it gives CASSPRLAGGLGSSYNEQFF.

In its sample, this clonotype was seen many times. The chain employs TRBV6-1 and TRBJ1-1, with 11 bases lining up with TRBD1. Germline loops: CDR1 MNHNS, CDR2 SASEGT. Trimming at V came to 5 bases and at J to 0 bases, leaving 8 bases not matched to a gene. This CDR3 contains 17 residues. CDR3 nucleotide sequence: TGTGCCAGCAGTCGCCCGGGACAGGGGGGAGTGAACACTGAAGCTTTCTTT. Protein product: CASSRPGQGGVNTEAFF.

This clonotype has at least ten counts. The chain uses TRBV7-9 and TRBJ2-6; 7 nucleotides align to TRBD2. The V and J ends lost 5 bases and 0 bases, in that order; junction bases with no gene match: 10. The CDR3 has 18 residues. Germline V gene data show CDR1 as SEHNR and CDR2 as FQNEAQ (reference sequence). The CDR3 sequence: CASSPKGGSRSGANVLTF. Here the CDR3 DNA reads TGTGCCAGCAGCCCCAAGGGAGGGTCCCGCTCTGGGGCCAACGTCCTGACTTTC.